The next 10 T cell receptor beta chains were all read from a single sample in a study of shared T cell receptors in the human thymus. Using immunoSEQ multiplex PCR, the repertoire was profiled, and TCRdb retains in-frame clones only, with some absent. Here the sample spans roughly 500,000 clones, around 78% being singletons. The same data also went into a second study, on human thymus T cells.

Sequencing used thymocytes. These TCRs come from a boy younger than two with a congenital heart defect.

The chain uses TRBV9 and TRBJ1-2; D remains unclear. The CDR3 runs 14 residues. CDR1 and CDR2 from the germline V gene are SGDLS and YYNGEE. The V end was cut by 0 bases, the J end by 6 bases, with 12 bases between. This CDR3 reads CASSVEAQANGYTF. The CDR3, as DNA: TGTGCCAGCAGCGTAGAAGCCCAGGCTAATGGCTACACCTTC.

The V gene is TRBV19, the J gene TRBJ2-1; 8 nucleotides align to TRBD2. Germline V gene sequence: CDR1 LNHDA, CDR2 SQIVND (reference sequence). The CDR3 is 16 residues long. V shed 6 bases, J shed 2 bases, and the junction held 9 bases outside the gene matches. This CDR3 reads CASSKYTSGTYNEQFF. The CDR3 coding sequence is TGTGCCAGTAGCAAATATACTAGCGGAACCTACAATGAGCAGTTCTTC.

This chain links TRBV2 with TRBJ1-5; 10 bases map to TRBD1. V lost 6 bases to trimming and J lost 6 bases; unmatched junction nucleotides: 8. The CDR3 covers 15 residues. Looked up from germline, CDR1 is SNHLY and CDR2 is FYNNEI. CDR3 bases: TGTGCCAGCAGCGTTGACAGGGGGCCTATTCAGCCCCAGCATTTT. Translating gives CASSVDRGPIQPQHF.

The V and J genes are TRBV29-1 and TRBJ2-7, with a tentative D call TRBD2 (5 bases). The CDR3 contains 15 residues. The V and J ends lost 0 bases and 1 base respectively, with 13 bases between them. Germline assignment: CDR1 SQVTM and CDR2 ANQGSEA. CDR3 nucleotide sequence: TGCAGCGTTGAAGATGGCGGGCCGGATTCCTACGAGCAGTACTTC. Its translation: CSVEDGGPDSYEQYF.

The V call is TRBV19, the J call TRBJ1-4, with D tentatively TRBD1 (6 bases). Trimming took off 6 bases at V and 1 base at J, with 9 bases between the two ends. In germline, CDR1 is LNHDA, CDR2 SQIVND (reference sequence). The CDR3 contains 14 residues. CDR3 in DNA: TGTGCCAGTAGGACAGGCTTAACTAATGAAAAACTGTTTTTT. Protein sequence: CASRTGLTNEKLFF.

The V call is TRBV19, the J call TRBJ2-3, with D maybe TRBD2 (5 bases). This CDR3 is built from 12 residues. Trimming removed 8 bases from V and 3 bases from J, with 9 bases in between. Germline values: CDR1 LNHDA, CDR2 SQIVND (reference sequence). CDR3 nucleotide sequence: TGTGCCAGTGGCCGGGGAACAGATACGCAGTATTTT. It translates to CASGRGTDTQYF.

This clone has only a few counts. This chain joins TRBV19 and TRBJ1-5; D may be TRBD1 (5 bases). The CDR3 extends over 14 amino acids. CDR1 is LNHDA and CDR2 is SQIVND in the germline V gene (reference sequence). V was cut by 6 bases and J by 4 bases, with 13 bases left in between. The CDR3 spells CASSPGHQNQPQHF. In DNA, the CDR3 is TGTGCCAGTAGCCCCGGACATCAAAATCAGCCCCAGCATTTT.

This chain connects TRBV6-5 to TRBJ2-1; a possible D gene is TRBD2 (6 bases). CDR1 is MNHEY and CDR2 is SVGAGI in the germline V gene. The V end lost 6 bases, the J end lost 3 bases, and 12 bases lay between the germline ends. CDR3 length: 14 amino acids. The CDR3 bases are TGTGCCAGCAGCCCTAGCGCCCTCTACAATGAGCAGTTCTTC. It yields the protein CASSPSALYNEQFF.

The count of this clone is one. The gene calls are TRBV4-3 and TRBJ1-2; D is possibly TRBD1 (5 bases). V was clipped by 5 bases and J by 0 bases, with 19 bases between them. The length of the CDR3 is 17 residues. Germline CDR1 reads LGHNA; CDR2 reads YSLEER. The CDR3 DNA reads TGCGCCAGCAGCTTTTACAAGGGGATTACGCCTAACTATGGCTACACCTTC. As protein: CASSFYKGITPNYGYTF.

This clone was seen a handful of times. V gene TRBV4-1 combines with J gene TRBJ1-5; D is unclear. Per germline, CDR1 MGHRA and CDR2 YSYEKL. The CDR3 consists of 14 residues. The ends were cut back, 3 bases at V and 6 bases at J, with 12 bases in the middle. CDR3 region: CASSQESGFQPQHF. CDR3 sequence (DNA): TGCGCCAGCAGCCAGGAATCGGGGTTTCAGCCCCAGCATTTT.